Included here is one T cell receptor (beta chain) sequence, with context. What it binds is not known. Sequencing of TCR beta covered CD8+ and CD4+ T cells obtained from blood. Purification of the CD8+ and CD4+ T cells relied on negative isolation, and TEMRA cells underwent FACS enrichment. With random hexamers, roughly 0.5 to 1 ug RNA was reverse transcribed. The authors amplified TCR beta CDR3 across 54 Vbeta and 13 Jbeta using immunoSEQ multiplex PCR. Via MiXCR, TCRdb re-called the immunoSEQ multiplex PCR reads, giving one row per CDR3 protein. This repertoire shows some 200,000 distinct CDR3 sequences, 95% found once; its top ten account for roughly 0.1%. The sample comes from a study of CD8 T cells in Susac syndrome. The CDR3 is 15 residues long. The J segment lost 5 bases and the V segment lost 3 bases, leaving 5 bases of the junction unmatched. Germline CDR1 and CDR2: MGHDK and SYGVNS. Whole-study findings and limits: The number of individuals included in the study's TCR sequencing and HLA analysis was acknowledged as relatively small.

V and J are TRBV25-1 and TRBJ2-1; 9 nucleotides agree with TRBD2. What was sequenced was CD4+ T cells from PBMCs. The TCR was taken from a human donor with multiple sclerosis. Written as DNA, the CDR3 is TGTGCCAGCAGTGAGGCGGGAGGGCCTAACAATGAGCAGTTCTTC. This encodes CASSEAGGPNNEQFF.